A single sample is the source of the 29 T cell receptor beta chains below, sequenced in a study of cytomegalovirus exposure and HLA in healthy donors. It was with 60 Vbeta and 13 Jbeta primers that the PCR ran. The protocol was immunoSEQ multiplex PCR, while the TCRdb copy is restricted to in-frame clones and leaves out a portion. Of about 150,000 clones in the sample, more than 70% were seen once. Material: PBMCs. All receptors come from a boy under 10 years old in good health and CMV-seronegative.

The CDR3 spells CAWSGGTGGRQPQHF. CDR3 bases: TGTGCCTGGAGTGGAGGGACAGGGGGTCGTCAGCCCCAGCATTTT. The V call is TRBV30, the J call TRBJ1-5; 11 nucleotides align to TRBD1. The CDR3 runs 15 residues. Germline V lookup: CDR1 GTSNPN, CDR2 SVGIG (reference sequence). V trimming: 1 base; J trimming: 6 bases; junction bases outside the gene matches: 5. Full variable domain (outside the CDR3, taken from reference TRBV30 and TRBJ1-5): SQTIHQWPATLVQPVGSPLSLECTVEGTSNPNLYWYRQAAGRGLQLLFYSVGIGQISSEVPQNLSASRPQDRQFILSSKKLLLSDSGFYLCAWSGGTGGRQPQHFGDGTRLSIL.

The CDR3 reads CASSDIDDEQYF. The DNA of the CDR3 is TGTGCCAGCAGTGACATCGACGACGAGCAGTACTTC. The rearrangement links TRBV28 to TRBJ2-7; D gene unclear. The CDR3 covers 12 residues. Per germline, CDR1 MDHEN and CDR2 SYDVKM. Trimming took off 5 bases at V and 5 bases at J, with 10 bases between the two ends.

This chain connects TRBV4-1 to TRBJ1-2, with D unresolved. Looked up from germline, CDR1 is MGHRA and CDR2 is YSYEKL. V lost 1 base to trimming and J lost 0 bases, with 3 bases between them. This CDR3 comprises 13 residues. CDR3 region: CASSQAPNYGYTF. The CDR3 DNA reads TGCGCCAGCAGCCAAGCTCCTAACTATGGCTACACCTTC.

The rearrangement links TRBV6-1 to TRBJ2-7; TRBD2 matches at 9 bases. The CDR3 is made up of 15 amino acids. V was clipped by 4 bases and J by 3 bases; unmatched bases: 7. Germline CDR1 MNHNS, CDR2 SASEGT. This chain's CDR3 is CASSAPGLAIYEQYF. For the CDR3, the DNA is TGTGCCAGCAGTGCCCCGGGACTAGCCATCTACGAGCAGTACTTC.

The chain uses TRBV25-1 and TRBJ2-7; D is perhaps TRBD2 (6 bases). Between the trimmed V and J ends, which lost 6 bases and 2 bases, there was a span of 8 bases. The V gene's germline CDR1 is MGHDK and CDR2 SYGVNS. The CDR3 spans 12 residues. The CDR3: CASRAGTYEQYF. The CDR3 DNA follows: TGTGCCAGCAGGGCGGGGACCTACGAGCAGTACTTC.

The chain links TRBV7-8 to TRBJ1-1, with D unresolved. The CDR3 consists of 16 residues. The ends were cut back, 3 bases at V and 0 bases at J, with 14 bases in the middle. Per germline, CDR1 SGHVS and CDR2 FQNEAQ. CDR3 in DNA: TGTGCCAGCAGCTTTACGTTGGGAGAACTGAACACTGAAGCTTTCTTT. Translating it yields CASSFTLGELNTEAFF.

Only one count was recorded for this clone. The chain has TRBV2 and TRBJ1-4, with 8 bases lining up with TRBD1. J lost 0 bases, V lost 5 bases, and 2 bases had no gene match. This CDR3 is built from 15 residues. CDR1 SNHLY and CDR2 FYNNEI come from the germline V gene. CDR3 sequence: CASSRDRTTNEKLFF. The CDR3 DNA reads as TGTGCCAGCAGTCGGGACAGGACAACTAATGAAAAACTGTTTTTT.

The chain joins TRBV11-2 to TRBJ1-2, with TRBD1 as a possible D gene (5 bases). Trimming left V 0 bases short and J 8 bases short, with 13 bases between. This CDR3 is 14 amino acids long. Germline CDR1 is SGHAT and CDR2 is FQNNGV. The CDR3 bases are TGTGCCAGCAGCTTAGATACGAGGTCAGGGGGCTACACCTTC. Its translation is CASSLDTRSGGYTF.

The J gene is TRBJ2-5, the V gene TRBV7-6, with D possibly being TRBD2 (6 bases). The V end was cut by 5 bases, the J end by 4 bases, with 17 bases between. The CDR3 is made up of 15 amino acids. The V gene's germline CDR1 is SGHVS and CDR2 FNYEAQ. The CDR3 sequence is CASSILQEGPETQYF. Here the CDR3 DNA reads TGTGCCAGCAGCATTCTCCAGGAGGGTCCAGAGACCCAGTACTTC.

The V and J genes are TRBV18 and TRBJ1-4; D gene unclear. CDR1 and CDR2 (germline): KGHSH, LQKENI. The CDR3 loop spans 13 amino acids. With 3 bases removed from V and 6 bases from J, the gap between germline ends came to 8 bases. The CDR3 DNA reads TGTGCCAGCTCACCCCTAGAGGATGAAAAACTGTTTTTT. Residues: CASSPLEDEKLFF.

V usage is TRBV5-6 and J usage is TRBJ2-3, with TRBD1 matching over 9 bases. The CDR3 is 16 residues long. V lost 4 bases to trimming and J lost 2 bases; unmatched junction nucleotides: 8. In germline, CDR1 is SGHDT, CDR2 YYEEEE. The DNA of the CDR3 is TGTGCCAGCAGCCATGCACAGGGGGCGGCCACAGATACGCAGTATTTT. Translated, it gives CASSHAQGAATDTQYF.

This clone has a handful of counts. The chain has TRBV7-9 and TRBJ1-1, with a tentative D call TRBD1 (6 bases). The CDR3 sequence is 13 residues long. With 0 bases removed from V and 7 bases from J, the gap between germline ends came to 9 bases. Germline assignment: CDR1 SEHNR and CDR2 FQNEAQ (reference sequence). CDR3 in DNA: TGTGCCAGCAGCTTAGCGGCAGGGGATGAAGCTTTCTTT. Amino acids: CASSLAAGDEAFF. Based on the CDR3 plus reference TRBV7-9 and TRBJ1-1, the full variable domain is DTGVSQNPRHKITKRGQNVTFRCDPISEHNRLYWYRQTLGQGPEFLTYFQNEAQLEKSRLLSDRFSAERPKGSFSTLEIQRTEQGDSAMYLCASSLAAGDEAFFGQGTRLTVV.

This clone was detected only a few times. CDR3 bases: TGTGCCAGTATTCGGCTATGGGGAGGTGGAAACACCATATATTTT. This codes for CASIRLWGGGNTIYF. V is TRBV5-6 and J is TRBJ1-3, with D uncertain. The CDR3 has 15 amino acids. V lost 8 bases to trimming and J lost 3 bases, with 18 bases between them. The V gene's germline CDR1 is SGHDT and CDR2 YYEEEE. The whole variable domain, remainder taken from reference TRBV5-6 and TRBJ1-3, is DAGVTQSPTHLIKTRGQQVTLRCSPKSGHDTVSWYQQALGQGPQFIFQYYEEEERQRGNFPDRFSGHQFPNYSSELNVNALLLGDSALYLCASIRLWGGGNTIYFGEGSWLTVV.

The gene calls are TRBV5-1 and TRBJ1-1; 8 positions match TRBD1. Germline assignment: CDR1 SGHRS and CDR2 YFSETQ. CDR3 length: 14 amino acids. With V trimmed by 4 bases and J by 4 bases, 6 bases remained unmatched. CDR3 bases: TGCGCCAGCAGCCATGGACAGGGTCGCACTGAAGCTTTCTTT. It translates to CASSHGQGRTEAFF. Full variable domain (missing parts from reference TRBV5-1 and TRBJ1-1): KAGVTQTPRYLIKTRGQQVTLSCSPISGHRSVSWYQQTPGQGLQFLFEYFSETQRNKGNFPGRFSGRQFSNSRSEMNVSTLELGDSALYLCASSHGQGRTEAFFGQGTRLTVV.

The chain is built from TRBV6-5 and TRBJ1-3; 10 bases agree with TRBD1. The CDR3 covers 16 residues. Germline CDR1 and CDR2: MNHEY and SVGAGI. The V segment lost 2 bases and the J segment 3 bases; nucleotides outside the gene matches: 4. The CDR3 nucleotides read TGTGCCAGCAGTTACCTCGGACAGGGGGTTGGAAACACCATATATTTT. This translates into CASSYLGQGVGNTIYF.

The CDR3 region is CASSYRQGVQPQHF. CDR3 DNA sequence: TGTGCCAGCAGTTATAGACAGGGAGTACAGCCCCAGCATTTT. The J gene is TRBJ1-5, the V gene TRBV27, with 7 bases identical to TRBD1. V was pared by 4 bases and J by 7 bases, with 7 bases of the junction left unmatched. Germline-derived CDR1 and CDR2 are MNHEY and SMNVEV (reference sequence). The CDR3 consists of 14 residues.

This rearrangement joins TRBV6-5 to TRBJ2-3, with D unclear. Germline loops: CDR1 MNHEY, CDR2 SVGAGI. Trimming shortened V by 1 base and J by 3 bases, and 5 bases separated the two germline ends. This CDR3 has 13 residues. The CDR3: CASSYFQTDTQYF. Here the CDR3 DNA reads TGTGCCAGCAGTTACTTTCAGACAGATACGCAGTATTTT.

This chain links TRBV29-1 with TRBJ2-3, with TRBD2 identical over 8 bases. Germline loops: CDR1 SQVTM, CDR2 ANQGSEA. The CDR3 contains 15 residues. Trimming at V came to 5 bases and at J to 4 bases, leaving 11 bases not matched to a gene. The CDR3 sequence: CSVPSGAGDADTQYF. The CDR3 region has the DNA TGCAGCGTTCCTAGCGGAGCGGGAGATGCAGATACGCAGTATTTT.

The J gene is TRBJ1-1, the V gene TRBV19, with 8 nucleotides matching TRBD1. Germline assignment: CDR1 LNHDA and CDR2 SQIVND (reference sequence). This CDR3 spans 15 amino acids. After removal of 5 bases from V and 4 bases from J, the junction contained 9 bases not matched to a gene. The CDR3 loop is CASSPSDRGLTEAFF. The CDR3, as DNA: TGTGCCAGTAGTCCGAGCGACAGGGGACTCACTGAAGCTTTCTTT.

This chain uses TRBV5-6 with TRBJ2-7; 11 bases match TRBD2. The V and J ends lost 3 bases and 7 bases, in that order; junction bases with no gene match: 12. From germline, CDR1 is SGHDT and CDR2 YYEEEE. The CDR3 has 16 amino acids. CDR3 nucleotides: TGTGCCAGCAGCTATCCCGGGACTAGCGGCCTTAGGGAGCAGTACTTC. Translating gives CASSYPGTSGLREQYF.

The chain carries TRBV29-1 and TRBJ2-6; 9 bases line up with TRBD1. This CDR3 region has 15 residues. Germline V CDR1 and CDR2: SQVTM, ANQGSEA. J lost 0 bases, V lost 4 bases, and 1 base had no gene match. CDR3 protein: CSVADRGSGANVLTF. CDR3 bases: TGCAGCGTTGCGGACAGGGGCTCTGGGGCCAACGTCCTGACTTTC.

The V call is TRBV28, the J call TRBJ1-5; perhaps TRBD1 as D (6 bases). Germline CDR1 is MDHEN and CDR2 is SYDVKM. The V gene lost 3 bases and the J gene lost 0 bases, with 9 bases spanning the gap. The CDR3 has 15 amino acids. CDR3 sequence reads: CASSFRGGSNQPQHF. DNA of the CDR3: TGTGCCAGCAGTTTCAGAGGGGGTAGCAATCAGCCCCAGCATTTT. The full variable domain, in which reference TRBV28 and TRBJ1-5 provide the parts outside the CDR3, is DVKVTQSSRYLVKRTGEKVFLECVQDMDHENMFWYRQDPGLGLRLIYFSYDVKMKEKGDIPEGYSVSREKKERFSLILESASTNQTSMYLCASSFRGGSNQPQHFGDGTRLSIL.

The genes are TRBV7-2 and TRBJ1-2; 8 nucleotides agree with TRBD1. CDR1 SGHTA and CDR2 FQGNSA come from the germline V gene. The CDR3 is made up of 14 amino acids. The ends lost 7 bases at V and 3 bases at J; junction bases unmatched: 7. CDR3 DNA: TGTGCCAGCAACTACGCGACAGGGGACTATGGCTACACCTTC. This encodes CASNYATGDYGYTF.

In this sample, this clone turned up once. This chain links TRBV29-1 with TRBJ2-1; 12 bases map to TRBD2. J gave up 3 bases and V 7 bases, and 13 bases lay outside the gene matches. CDR1 is SQVTM, CDR2 ANQGSEA, per germline. The CDR3 has 17 amino acids. CDR3 in amino acids: CSASGRLAGDDYNEQFF. CDR3 sequence (DNA): TGCAGCGCTTCGGGAAGACTAGCGGGAGACGACTACAATGAGCAGTTCTTC.

V and J are TRBV5-1 and TRBJ1-4; TRBD1 aligns across 9 bases. CDR1 and CDR2 from the germline V gene are SGHRS and YFSETQ. This CDR3 contains 11 residues. V shed 9 bases, J shed 10 bases, and the junction held 4 bases outside the gene matches. CDR3 in amino acids: CATTGGVKLFF. As DNA, the CDR3 is TGCGCCACCACAGGGGGCGTAAAACTGTTTTTT.

The chain has TRBV18 and TRBJ1-1; no reliable D call. The V end lost 4 bases, the J end lost 3 bases, and 12 bases lay between the germline ends. CDR1 is KGHSH, CDR2 LQKENI, per germline. This CDR3 comprises 14 residues. The CDR3 loop reads CASSQGRGYTEAFF. In DNA form, the CDR3 reads TGTGCCAGCTCACAAGGAAGAGGTTACACTGAAGCTTTCTTT.

The V call is TRBV6-5, the J call TRBJ2-7; 7 positions agree with TRBD1. CDR3 size: 15 residues. V was clipped by 6 bases and J by 3 bases; unmatched bases: 11. In germline, CDR1 is MNHEY, CDR2 SVGAGI. The CDR3 DNA follows: TGTGCCAGCAGCCGTACCGGGACAGATTTCTACGAGCAGTACTTC. It translates to CASSRTGTDFYEQYF.

CDR3 sequence (DNA): TGTGCCATCGGGGACATTAACACCGGGGAGCTGTTTTTT. It specifies CAIGDINTGELFF. This chain uses TRBV10-3 with TRBJ2-2, with D maybe TRBD1 (6 bases). V lost 8 bases and J lost 2, with 9 bases in between. There are 13 residues in the CDR3. The germline V gene encodes CDR1 ENHRY and CDR2 SYGVKD.

The chain uses TRBV16 and TRBJ2-7; 13 nucleotides align to TRBD2. Per the germline V gene, CDR1 is KGHSY and CDR2 is FQNENV. The junction had 11 bases not matched to a gene; V was cut back by 0 bases and J by 3 bases. The CDR3 extends over 19 amino acids. This CDR3 is CASSQSPGTSGIGDYEQYF. The CDR3 nucleotides read TGTGCCAGCAGCCAATCTCCCGGGACTAGCGGGATCGGCGACTACGAGCAGTACTTC.